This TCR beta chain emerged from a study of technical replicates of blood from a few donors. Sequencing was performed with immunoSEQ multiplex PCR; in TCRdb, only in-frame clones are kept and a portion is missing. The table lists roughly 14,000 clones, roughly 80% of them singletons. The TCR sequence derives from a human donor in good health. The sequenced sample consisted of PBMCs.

In DNA form, the CDR3 reads TGTGCCAGCAGCTTGGCCTTAACTAGCGGGGGAAACATTCAGTACTTC. Residues: CASSLALTSGGNIQYF. The rearrangement uses TRBV5-8 and TRBJ2-4; TRBD2 matches at 11 bases. CDR3 length equals 16 residues. Germline trimming cut 0 bases from V and 6 bases from J; bases unmatched to any gene: 5. Germline V gene lookup returns CDR1 SGHTS and CDR2 YDEGEE.